A selection of T cell receptor beta chains follows, all from one sample in a study of blood T cell repertoires in COVID-19. The data were produced by immunoSEQ multiplex PCR, yet TCRdb's version contains in-frame clones alone and is incomplete. The sample lists about 150,000 clones, 88% occurring once. Sequenced sample: peripheral blood. These receptors came from a man in his 60s with active or convalescent COVID-19. CDR3s include the opening cysteine and the closing phenylalanine or tryptophan. The D gene is left open where the match is weak. Not all rows give a size; the values are once, few, many and, for expanded clones, a class.

>.|TRBD2|TRBV27|TRBJ2-1
TGTGCCAGCAGTCCGCTCGCAGCGGGAGGGAGCAATGAGCAGTTCTTC
CASSPLAAGGSNEQFF
>.|.|TRBV6-6|TRBJ2-2
TGTGCCAGCAGTTACGGGGGCGGAAACACCGGGGAGCTGTTTTTT
CASSYGGGNTGELFF
>.|.|TRBV4-2|TRBJ2-1
TGTGCCAGCAGCCAAGCGCTCGGAGCTTGGAATGAGCAGTTCTTC
CASSQALGAWNEQFF
>.|.|TRBV13|TRBJ1-2
TGTGCGGGGAGGGGACAAGGCCGAGGCAGCAACTATGGCTACACCTTC
CAGRGQGRGSNYGYTF
>.|.|TRBV28|TRBJ2-1
TGTGCCAGCAGTTCCCCCCGTACAGGGAGCAATGAGCAGTTCTTC
CASSSPRTGSNEQFF
>.|TRBD2|TRBV6-2/TRBV6-3|TRBJ2-2
TGTGCCAGCTGTTCTAGCGGATACACCGGGGAGCTGTTTTTT
CASCSSGYTGELFF
>once|.|TRBV6-2/TRBV6-3|TRBJ2-2
TGTGCCAGCAGTTACTACGGGAGTAGCACCGGGGAGCTGTTTTTT
CASSYYGSSTGELFF
>.|.|TRBV10-2|TRBJ2-5
TGCGCCAGCAGTGAAGAGAGGGAAGAGACCCAGTACTTC
CASSEEREETQYF
>.|.|TRBV9|TRBJ2-5
TGTGCCAGCAGCGTAGGAGGACAAGAGACCCAGTACTTC
CASSVGGQETQYF
>.|TRBD2|TRBV6-5|TRBJ2-7
TGTGCCAGCAGTATTGACGGGAGGGCCTACGAGCAGTACTTC
CASSIDGRAYEQYF
>.|TRBD1|TRBV10-3|TRBJ2-7
TGTGCCATCAGAGAACCGGGACAGGGTTACGAGCAGTACTTC
CAIREPGQGYEQYF
>.|TRBD2|TRBV28|TRBJ2-5
TGTGCCAGCAGTTTCGACAGCTCCGGGAGGGAGACCCAGTACTTC
CASSFDSSGRETQYF
>few|.|TRBV11-2|TRBJ1-2
TGTGCCAGCAGCACCCCCCGAGGGCACAGACCCTATGGCTACACCTTC
CASSTPRGHRPYGYTF
>.|TRBD2|TRBV6-6|TRBJ2-3
TGTGCCAGCATTCCCGGGACTAGAAGGACAGATACGCAGTATTTT
CASIPGTRRTDTQYF
>.|.|TRBV24-1|TRBJ1-5
TGTGCCACCAGTGACGCCCATGGGGGGTTAAGCAATCAGCCCCAGCATTTT
CATSDAHGGLSNQPQHF
>few|TRBD1|TRBV5-5|TRBJ1-2
TGTGCCAGCAGTCTTGGACAGGGGGGAAGCTACACCTTC
CASSLGQGGSYTF